The next 3 T cell receptor beta chains were all read from a single sample in a study of blood T cell repertoires in COVID-19. Some clones are missing from TCRdb's copy, which holds only in-frame ones; the method was immunoSEQ multiplex PCR. The sample gives some 350,000 clones, 80% to 90% of which show up once; 0.95% to 1.1% is in the top ten. Sequenced: PBMCs or T cells enriched from blood (not recorded which). The source of these receptors is a man between 18 and 29 years old who had recovered from COVID-19.

V is TRBV3-1 (or the pseudogene TRBV3-2) and J is TRBJ2-1; 9 positions agree with TRBD2. Looked up from germline, CDR1 is LGHDT and CDR2 is YNNKEL (reference sequence). V was pared by 3 bases and J by 4 bases, with 4 bases of the junction left unmatched. The length of the CDR3 is 15 residues. The CDR3 coding sequence is TGTGCCAGCAGCCAGCTAGCGGGGTCATACAATGAGCAGTTCTTC. It translates to CASSQLAGSYNEQFF.

This clone was seen only once. V is TRBV5-6 and J is TRBJ1-1; D gene ambiguous. CDR1 and CDR2 from the germline V gene are SGHDT and YYEEEE. The CDR3 consists of 14 residues. V gave up 4 bases and J gave up 0 bases, with 10 bases separating them. CDR3 bases: TGTGCCAGCAGCAGAGGCATTCTGAACACTGAAGCTTTCTTT. Its translation: CASSRGILNTEAFF.

This sequence joins TRBV3-1 (or the pseudogene TRBV3-2) and TRBJ1-4; D might be TRBD1 (5 bases). The CDR3 covers 16 residues. The germline V and J ends were trimmed by 1 base and 5 bases, with 14 bases remaining between them. The germline V gene has CDR1 LGHDT and CDR2 YNNKEL (reference sequence). The CDR3 DNA reads TGTGCCAGCAGCCAAGTTAGTGGACAACTGAATGAAAAACTGTTTTTT. This translates into CASSQVSGQLNEKLFF.